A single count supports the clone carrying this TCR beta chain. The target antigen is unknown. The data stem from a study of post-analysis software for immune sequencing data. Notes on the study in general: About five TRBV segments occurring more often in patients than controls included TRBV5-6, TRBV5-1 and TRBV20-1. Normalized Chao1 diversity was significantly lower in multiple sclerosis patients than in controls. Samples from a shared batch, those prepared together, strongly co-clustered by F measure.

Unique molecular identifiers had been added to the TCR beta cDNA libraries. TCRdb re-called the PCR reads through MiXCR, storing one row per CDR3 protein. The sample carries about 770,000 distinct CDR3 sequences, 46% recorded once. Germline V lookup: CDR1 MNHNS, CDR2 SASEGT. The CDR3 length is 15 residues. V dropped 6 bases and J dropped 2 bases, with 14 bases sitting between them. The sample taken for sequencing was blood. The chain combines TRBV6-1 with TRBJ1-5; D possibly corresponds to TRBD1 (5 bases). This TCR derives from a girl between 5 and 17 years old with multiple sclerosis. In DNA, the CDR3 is TGTGCCAGCAGCAGCTTGACAGAGCGCAATCAGCCCCAGCATTTT. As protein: CASSSLTERNQPQHF.